The entry below gives a single T cell receptor beta chain sequence along with its context. V lost 4 bases and J 5 bases, leaving 18 bases between the germline ends. In germline, CDR1 is SGHRS, CDR2 YFSETQ. There are 16 residues in the CDR3. Clones were sequenced by immunoSEQ multiplex PCR, and TCRdb holds only the in-frame ones, with some missing. The sample lists approximately 32,000 clones; approximately 70% were seen once. This sample stems from a study of radiotherapy plus CTLA-4 blockade in lung cancer. Study-wide context: Disease control was achieved by 31% of patients, and objective responses by 18%.

Those with chemo-refractory metastatic non-small-cell lung cancer were treated with focal radiation combined with CTLA-4 blockade using ipilimumab. Specimen: peripheral blood, collected from a patient treated with radiotherapy plus ipilimumab. V gene TRBV5-1 combines with J gene TRBJ1-4; D is perhaps TRBD1 (6 bases). The clonotype was recovered from a human donor with non-small cell lung cancer who had stable disease on radiotherapy plus ipilimumab. The CDR3 DNA reads as TGCGCCAGCAGCCCCGTGAGCCAGGGGCGCAATGAAAAACTGTTTTTT. Protein: CASSPVSQGRNEKLFF. Drawing the rest from reference TRBV5-1 and TRBJ1-4, the complete variable domain is KAGVTQTPRYLIKTRGQQVTLSCSPISGHRSVSWYQQTPGQGLQFLFEYFSETQRNKGNFPGRFSGRQFSNSRSEMNVSTLELGDSALYLCASSPVSQGRNEKLFFGSGTQLSVL.